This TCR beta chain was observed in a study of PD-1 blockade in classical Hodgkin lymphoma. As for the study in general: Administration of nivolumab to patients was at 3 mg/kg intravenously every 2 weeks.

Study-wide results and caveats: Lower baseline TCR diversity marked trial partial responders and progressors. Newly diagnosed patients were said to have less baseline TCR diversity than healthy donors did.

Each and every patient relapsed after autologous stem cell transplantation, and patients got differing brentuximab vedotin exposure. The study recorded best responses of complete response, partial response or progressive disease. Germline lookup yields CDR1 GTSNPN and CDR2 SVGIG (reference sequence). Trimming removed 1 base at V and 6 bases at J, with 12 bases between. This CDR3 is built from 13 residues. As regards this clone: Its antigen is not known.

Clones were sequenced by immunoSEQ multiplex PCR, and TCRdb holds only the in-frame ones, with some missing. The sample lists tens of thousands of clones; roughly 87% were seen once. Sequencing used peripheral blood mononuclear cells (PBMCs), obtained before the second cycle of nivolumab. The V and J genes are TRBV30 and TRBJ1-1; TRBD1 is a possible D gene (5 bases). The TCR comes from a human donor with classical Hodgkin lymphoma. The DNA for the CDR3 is TGTGCCTGGAGTGCCTCAGGGTTGGCTGAAGCTTTCTTT. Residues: CAWSASGLAEAFF.